This T cell receptor (beta chain) is from a study of T cell responses to AZD1222 COVID-19 vaccine. Study-level findings and limits: Most donors were white British, females outnumbered males, and clonal diversity was possibly underestimated.

About this clone: Its cognate antigen is unknown.

This CDR3 spans 14 amino acids. CDR1 is SEHNR and CDR2 is FQNEAQ in the germline V gene (reference sequence). Between the trimmed V and J ends, which lost 3 bases and 0 bases, there was a span of 8 bases. Generated by immunoSEQ multiplex PCR, the TCRdb table keeps only in-frame clones and is missing some. The data contain 130,000 to 150,000 clones, approximately 91% of them singletons. The TCR sequence derives from an adult who received the AZD1222 COVID-19 vaccine. The sequencing used peripheral blood, collected 28 days after the second AZD1222 dose. The chain joins TRBV7-9 to TRBJ1-1; D is unclear. The CDR3 sequence is CASSFGGLNTEAFF. CDR3 nucleotides: TGTGCCAGCAGCTTCGGAGGACTGAACACTGAAGCTTTCTTT.